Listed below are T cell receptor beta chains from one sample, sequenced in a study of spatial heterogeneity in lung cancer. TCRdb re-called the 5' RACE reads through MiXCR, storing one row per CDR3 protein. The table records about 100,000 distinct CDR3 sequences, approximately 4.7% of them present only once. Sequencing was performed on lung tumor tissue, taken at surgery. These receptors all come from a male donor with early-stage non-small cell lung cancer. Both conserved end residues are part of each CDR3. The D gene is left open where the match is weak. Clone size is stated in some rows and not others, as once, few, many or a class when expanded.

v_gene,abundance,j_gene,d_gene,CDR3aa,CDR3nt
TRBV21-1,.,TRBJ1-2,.,CASSTRRVYGYTF,TGTGCCAGCAGCACCCGCAGAGTCTATGGCTACACCTTC
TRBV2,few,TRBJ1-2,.,CASSEFATVTNYGYTF,TGTGCCAGCAGTGAATTCGCGACAGTGACTAACTATGGCTACACCTTC
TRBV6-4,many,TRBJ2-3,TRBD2,CASSEVAGGPGDTQYF,TGTGCCAGCAGTGAAGTAGCGGGAGGCCCGGGAGATACGCAGTATTTT
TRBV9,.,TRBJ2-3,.,CASSVGTSDTQYF,TGTGCCAGCAGCGTCGGGACTTCAGATACGCAGTATTTT
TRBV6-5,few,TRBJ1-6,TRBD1,CASSPFNRGQSPLHF,TGTGCCAGCAGTCCCTTTAACAGGGGGCAATCACCCCTCCACTTT
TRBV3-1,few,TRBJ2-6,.,CASSQHIGEGLRRANVLTF,TGTGCCAGCAGCCAACATATAGGCGAAGGCCTGAGGCGGGCCAACGTCCTGACTTTC
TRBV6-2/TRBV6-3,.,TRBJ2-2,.,CASSYSIGGTNTGELFF,TGTGCCAGCAGTTACTCCATCGGGGGAACAAACACCGGGGAGCTGTTTTTT
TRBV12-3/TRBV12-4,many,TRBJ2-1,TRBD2,CASSLAGGPYNEQFF,TGTGCCAGCAGCCTAGCGGGAGGGCCCTACAATGAGCAGTTCTTC
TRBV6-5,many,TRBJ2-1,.,CASSGPFEGDEQFF,TGTGCCAGCAGCGGCCCATTCGAGGGGGATGAGCAGTTCTTC
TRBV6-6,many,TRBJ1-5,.,CASEGRLNQPQHF,TGTGCCAGCGAGGGACGGCTGAATCAGCCCCAGCATTTT
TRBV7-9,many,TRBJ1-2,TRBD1,CASSLGRQGNYGYTF,TGTGCCAGCAGCTTAGGCCGACAGGGAAACTATGGCTACACCTTC
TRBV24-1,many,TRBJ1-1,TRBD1,CATSSGRGPAFF,TGTGCCACCAGTTCAGGCAGGGGGCCAGCTTTCTTT
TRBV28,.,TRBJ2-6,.,CASSLLGNRKAGANVLTF,TGTGCCAGCAGTTTATTGGGGAACAGAAAAGCTGGGGCCAACGTCCTGACTTTC
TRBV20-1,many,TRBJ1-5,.,CSARTGPTLPYSNQPQHF,TGCAGTGCTAGGACCGGCCCCACCTTACCCTATAGCAATCAGCCCCAGCATTTT
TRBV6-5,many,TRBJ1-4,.,CASRSGLATNEKLFF,TGTGCCAGCAGATCAGGGTTGGCTACTAATGAAAAACTGTTTTTT
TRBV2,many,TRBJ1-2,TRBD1,CASSEGRGWYGYTF,TGTGCCAGCAGTGAGGGCAGGGGGTGGTATGGCTACACCTTC
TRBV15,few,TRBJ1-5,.,CATSRVYQPQHF,TGTGCCACCAGCAGAGTATATCAGCCCCAGCATTTT
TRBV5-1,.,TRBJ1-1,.,CASRVRTAFGTEAFF,TGCGCCAGCAGGGTGAGAACTGCTTTCGGAACTGAAGCTTTCTTT
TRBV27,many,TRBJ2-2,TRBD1,CASSPQGAFTGELFF,TGTGCCAGCAGTCCTCAGGGGGCTTTTACCGGGGAGCTGTTTTTT
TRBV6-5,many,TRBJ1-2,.,CASSSGKWDYGYTF,TGTGCCAGCAGCTCAGGGAAATGGGACTATGGCTACACCTTC
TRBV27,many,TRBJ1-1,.,CASSKEKSGIEAFF,TGTGCCAGCAGCAAGGAAAAATCTGGGATTGAAGCTTTCTTT
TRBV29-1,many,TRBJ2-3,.,CSAGVRDTQYF,TGCAGCGCCGGGGTGCGAGATACGCAGTATTTT
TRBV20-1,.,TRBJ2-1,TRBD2,CSARGLAGGSYNEQFF,TGCAGTGCTAGGGGACTAGCGGGAGGTTCCTACAATGAGCAGTTCTTC
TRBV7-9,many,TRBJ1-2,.,CASSLDGRDYGYTF,TGTGCCAGCAGCTTAGATGGGAGAGACTATGGCTACACCTTC
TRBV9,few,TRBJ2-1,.,CASSVLPGHNEQFF,TGTGCCAGCAGCGTACTTCCGGGGCACAATGAGCAGTTCTTC
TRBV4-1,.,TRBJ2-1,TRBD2,CASSQEAGVYNEQFF,TGCGCCAGCAGCCAAGAAGCGGGAGTTTACAATGAGCAGTTCTTC
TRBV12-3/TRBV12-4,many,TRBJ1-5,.,CASSQDSNQPQHF,TGTGCCAGCAGCCAAGATAGCAATCAGCCCCAGCATTTT
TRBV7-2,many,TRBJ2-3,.,CASSLGTGYTQYF,TGTGCCAGCAGCTTAGGCACTGGATATACGCAGTATTTT
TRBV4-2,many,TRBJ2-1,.,CASSPLDGNYNEQFF,TGTGCCAGCAGCCCCTTGGACGGTAATTACAATGAGCAGTTCTTC
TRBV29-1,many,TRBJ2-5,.,CSVEEVQGETQYF,TGCAGCGTTGAAGAAGTTCAGGGAGAGACCCAGTACTTC
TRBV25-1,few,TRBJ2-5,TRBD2,CASSKGEIAGGGETQYF,TGTGCCAGCAGCAAAGGAGAGATAGCGGGAGGGGGAGAGACCCAGTACTTC
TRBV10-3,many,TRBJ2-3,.,CATTRQVGDTQYF,TGTGCCACCACCCGACAGGTTGGAGATACGCAGTATTTT
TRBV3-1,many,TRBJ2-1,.,CASSQHSEVLTRNEQFF,TGTGCCAGCAGCCAACACTCCGAGGTATTAACTAGAAATGAGCAGTTCTTC
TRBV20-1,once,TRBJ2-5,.,CSAREGGVGETQYF,TGCAGTGCTAGAGAGGGAGGAGTGGGAGAGACCCAGTACTTC